Listed below are T cell receptor beta chains from one sample, sequenced in a study of T cell responses to AZD1222 COVID-19 vaccine. Profiling relied on immunoSEQ multiplex PCR, and the TCRdb table lists in-frame clones only, not all of them. In the table there are 130,000 or so clones, approximately 86% of which are singletons. The source was peripheral blood, collected on day 0 of AZD1222 vaccination. Receptor source: an adult in good health. The CDR3 runs from the conserved cysteine through the conserved F or W. The D gene is left open where the match is weak. Where a row states a size, it is once, few, many or the class of an expanded clone; other rows omit it.

D,size,J,V,CDR3,DNA
TRBD2,-,TRBJ2-7,TRBV15,CATSRDTAGGQSYEQYF,TGTGCCACCAGCAGAGATACTGCGGGGGGGCAATCCTACGAGCAGTACTTC
-,-,TRBJ1-2,TRBV2,CAEGRVVPLYGYTF,TGTGCCGAAGGGAGGGTGGTTCCCCTATATGGCTACACCTTC
-,-,TRBJ2-3,TRBV4-1,CASSQDAGTDTQYF,TGCGCCAGCAGCCAAGATGCGGGGACAGATACGCAGTATTTT
-,-,TRBJ1-2,TRBV6-5,CASMRSGTNYGYTF,TGTGCCAGTATGAGGTCCGGGACAAACTATGGCTACACCTTC
-,-,TRBJ2-1,TRBV7-9,CASSPEGYYNEQFF,TGTGCCAGCAGCCCGGAAGGGTACTACAATGAGCAGTTCTTC
-,-,TRBJ2-3,TRBV27,CASKTAGAADTQYF,TGTGCCAGCAAAACGGCAGGGGCTGCGGATACGCAGTATTTT
TRBD2,-,TRBJ2-5,TRBV10-3,CAISESGSSGLSAQYF,TGTGCCATCAGTGAGTCGGGATCTAGCGGATTATCGGCCCAGTACTTC
-,-,TRBJ1-2,TRBV7-2,CASQADPAGRYTF,TGTGCCAGCCAAGCCGATCCGGCAGGACGCTACACCTTC
-,-,TRBJ2-3,TRBV18,CASSSTDTQYF,TGTGCCAGCTCATCCACAGATACGCAGTATTTT
-,-,TRBJ2-2,TRBV28,CASSLPRGGAGELFF,TGTGCCAGCAGTTTACCCCGCGGAGGGGCCGGGGAGCTGTTTTTT
TRBD2,-,TRBJ2-1,TRBV7-6,CASRPTSDAYNEQFF,TGTGCCAGCAGACCAACTAGCGACGCCTACAATGAGCAGTTCTTC
TRBD2,-,TRBJ2-2,TRBV18,CASSPLAGGPTGELFF,TGTGCCAGCTCACCATTAGCGGGGGGCCCCACCGGGGAGCTGTTTTTT
-,-,TRBJ1-5,TRBV28,CASSFGRARSRQPQHF,TGTGCCAGCAGTTTCGGCAGGGCAAGGTCTCGTCAGCCCCAGCATTTT
-,-,TRBJ2-7,TRBV6-4,CASSQTEATYEQYF,TGTGCCAGCAGCCAGACTGAGGCCACCTACGAGCAGTACTTC
-,-,TRBJ1-3,TRBV6-5,CASSYSMGFGNTIYF,TGTGCCAGCAGTTACTCGATGGGGTTCGGAAACACCATATATTTT
TRBD1,-,TRBJ1-2,TRBV27,CASSVGTAYGYTF,TGTGCCAGCAGCGTCGGGACAGCTTATGGCTACACCTTC
-,-,TRBJ2-1,TRBV4-1,CASSQMKFSSYNEQFF,TGCGCCAGCAGCCAAATGAAATTTAGCTCCTACAATGAGCAGTTCTTC
-,-,TRBJ1-6,TRBV2,CASRGSDNSPLHF,TGTGCCAGCAGGGGAAGCGATAATTCACCCCTCCACTTT
TRBD2,-,TRBJ2-1,TRBV2,CASSVAGGPLNEQFF,TGTGCCAGCAGTGTAGCGGGAGGGCCGCTGAATGAGCAGTTCTTC
TRBD1,-,TRBJ1-5,TRBV28,CASSLPGQGNQPQHF,TGTGCCAGCAGTTTACCTGGACAGGGGAATCAGCCCCAGCATTTT
-,-,TRBJ1-1,TRBV6-1,CASSDLIPAEAFF,TGTGCCAGCAGTGACCTCATTCCCGCTGAAGCTTTCTTT
-,-,TRBJ2-3,TRBV6-5,CASSSGDLTTDTQYF,TGTGCCAGCAGTTCCGGAGACCTTACCACAGATACGCAGTATTTT
-,-,TRBJ2-2,TRBV10-3,CAISEPRTNTGELFF,TGTGCCATCAGTGAACCACGTACGAACACCGGGGAGCTGTTTTTT
-,-,TRBJ1-5,TRBV7-2,CASSPYQPQHF,TGTGCCAGCAGCCCCTATCAGCCCCAGCATTTT
-,once,TRBJ1-1,TRBV5-1,CASSFMVGGTEAFF,TGCGCCAGCAGCTTTATGGTAGGGGGCACTGAAGCTTTCTTT
TRBD2,-,TRBJ2-1,TRBV5-8,CASSVTSGGAFEQFF,TGTGCCAGCAGCGTAACTAGCGGGGGTGCCTTCGAGCAGTTCTTC